This T cell receptor beta chain was retrieved from a study of PD-L1 blockade in urothelial cancer. Study-level background: It was around 2014 that patients started atezolizumab at 1,200 mg intravenously every 3 weeks. Enrolled patients had been treated previously with 0 to 3 chemotherapy regimens. Reported median T cell count for blood samples was roughly 140,000.

General study findings and limits: Having blood TCR clonality under the median before treatment predicted better survival.

Time point meaning: peripheral blood 6 weeks after treatment start. Here immunoSEQ multiplex PCR was the method, and the copy in TCRdb shows in-frame clones only, minus some. The sample has tens of thousands of clones, approximately 89% seen once. The germline V and J ends were trimmed by 0 bases and 3 bases, with 9 bases remaining between them. From germline, CDR1 is SGHNT and CDR2 YYREEE (reference sequence). The CDR3 is 14 amino acids. As regards this clone: Its antigen is undetermined.

Source: PBMCs, taken around atezolizumab (anti-PD-L1) treatment. The TCR was taken from a woman of 80 years or more with urothelial cancer. The chain joins TRBV5-4 to TRBJ2-5; D is possibly TRBD2 (5 bases). CDR3 sequence reads: CASSLVGVEETQYF. DNA of the CDR3: TGTGCCAGCAGCTTGGTGGGAGTTGAAGAGACCCAGTACTTC.